This entry is about one T cell receptor beta chain. This clonotype was seen a few times. Its antigen specificity is not known. No base quality values were provided; no much bigger clone lies one nucleotide off. These data belong to a study of T cell repertoires in cytomegalovirus infection (dated by TCRdb to the late 2010s). Looking at the study overall: The peptide stimulations were aimed at well-studied HLA-B-restricted epitopes as well as recently identified HLA-C-restricted CMV epitopes, whose presentation resists viral immunomodulation. Because public TCR beta signatures pointed to carriage of CMV infection together with the matching HLA type, the HLA type of each donor mattered for the analysis. Here is what the overall study found, with its caveats: The ex vivo response was dominated by HLA-C-restricted CMV-specific TCR beta clonotypes, which also provided the single most frequent clonotype in two of eight donors. In both this cohort and an independent 352-donor cohort, the cumulative frequency of public TCR beta family members distinguished carriers of CMV infection plus the relevant HLA type.

TCRdb records Illumina HiSeq 1500 as the sequencer. TCRdb applied fastp at Q25 and MiXCR to the public reads, then kept only in-frame beta chains. Rows merge per CDR3 protein into single entries with the most common DNA and genes. The table for this sample lists some 220,000 distinct CDR3 sequences; approximately 40% of them were counted only once. Jointly, the top ten make up around 64% of the sample. The sample's treatment or condition label, in plain terms: in vitro stimulation with specific CMV peptide epitopes to enrich CMV-specific T cells. Here V drops 0 bases and J drops 8 bases, and the junction holds 6 bases not matched to any gene. The germline V gene encodes CDR1 MNHEY and CDR2 SVGAGI. Its CDR3 holds 14 amino acids, cysteine through phenylalanine. The read is trimmed to its CDR3 DNA, 42 bases read in frame from base 1.

In this chain, TRBV6-5 is recombined with TRBJ1-2; TRBD1 fits 7 bases in the junction. Sequences were derived from CD8+ T cells from cultured PBMCs, sampled from culture after CMV antigen stimulation. This receptor was obtained from a human donor in good health (CMV status not recorded). Some clones in this sample may be carry-over from other donors' samples. CDR3 loop: CASSYSEGARGYTF. The DNA is TGTGCCAGCAGTTACTCTGAGGGGGCGAGAGGCTACACCTTC.